The TCR beta chain described here comes from a study of identifying expanded T cells in peripheral blood. Findings of the study overall: Approximately 1.1 clones differed between technical replicates, versus approximately 16 and 20 over time.

With regard to this clone: The antigen remains undetermined.

Using immunoSEQ multiplex PCR, the repertoire was profiled, and TCRdb retains in-frame clones only, with some absent. The sample consists of some 70,000 clones, 90% of them appearing once. The receptor was isolated from a person aged 18-70 years in good health. Sequences were obtained from blood.

The CDR3 region has the DNA TGTGCCAGCAGCCAGGGAAGCCTCTATGGCTACACCTTC. It specifies CASSQGSLYGYTF. V is TRBV5-6 and J is TRBJ1-2; possible D gene TRBD1, 5 bases. Germline CDR1 SGHDT, CDR2 YYEEEE. Trimming shortened V by 4 bases and J by 4 bases, and 11 bases separated the two germline ends. This CDR3 is built from 13 residues.